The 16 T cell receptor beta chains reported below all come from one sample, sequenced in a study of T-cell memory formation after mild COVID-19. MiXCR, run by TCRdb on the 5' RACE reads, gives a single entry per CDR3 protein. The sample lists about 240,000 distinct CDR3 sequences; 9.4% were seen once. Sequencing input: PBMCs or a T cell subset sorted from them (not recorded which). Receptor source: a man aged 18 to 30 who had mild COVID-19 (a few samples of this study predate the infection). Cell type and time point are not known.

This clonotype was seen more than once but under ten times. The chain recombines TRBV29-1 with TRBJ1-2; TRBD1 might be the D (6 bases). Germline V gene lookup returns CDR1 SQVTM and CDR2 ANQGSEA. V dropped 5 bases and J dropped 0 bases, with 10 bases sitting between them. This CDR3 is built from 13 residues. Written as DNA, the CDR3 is TGCAGCGTTCCTGGGGACACTAACTATGGCTACACCTTC. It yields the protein CSVPGDTNYGYTF.

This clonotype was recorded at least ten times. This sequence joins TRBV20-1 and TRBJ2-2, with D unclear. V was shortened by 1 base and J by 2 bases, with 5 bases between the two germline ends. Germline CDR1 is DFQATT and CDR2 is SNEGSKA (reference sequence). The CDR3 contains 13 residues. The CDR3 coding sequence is TGCAGTGCTAGAGTTATAAACACCGGGGAGCTGTTTTTT. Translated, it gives CSARVINTGELFF.

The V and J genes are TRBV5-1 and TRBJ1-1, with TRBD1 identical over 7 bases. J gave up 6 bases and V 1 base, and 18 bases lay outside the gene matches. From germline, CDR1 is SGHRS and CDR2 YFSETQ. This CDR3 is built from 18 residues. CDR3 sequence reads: CASSLIQGTQTRSPEAFF. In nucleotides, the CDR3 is TGCGCCAGCAGCTTGATACAGGGGACACAAACCCGAAGCCCTGAAGCTTTCTTT.

The CDR3 region is CAISPGQGAGGYTF. In DNA, the CDR3 is TGTGCCATCAGCCCCGGACAGGGGGCTGGCGGCTACACCTTC. The rearrangement uses TRBV10-3 and TRBJ1-2; 11 bases map to TRBD1. Germline lookup yields CDR1 ENHRY and CDR2 SYGVKD. The CDR3 contains 14 residues. The ends lost 6 bases at V and 8 bases at J; junction bases unmatched: 8.

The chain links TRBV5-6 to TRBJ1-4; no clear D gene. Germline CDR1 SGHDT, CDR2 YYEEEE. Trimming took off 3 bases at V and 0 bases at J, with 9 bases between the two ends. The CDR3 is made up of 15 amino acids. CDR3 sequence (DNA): TGTGCCAGCAGCTCGAAGATCCCAACTAATGAAAAACTGTTTTTT. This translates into CASSSKIPTNEKLFF. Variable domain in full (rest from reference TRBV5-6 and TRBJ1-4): DAGVTQSPTHLIKTRGQQVTLRCSPKSGHDTVSWYQQALGQGPQFIFQYYEEEERQRGNFPDRFSGHQFPNYSSELNVNALLLGDSALYLCASSSKIPTNEKLFFGSGTQLSVL.

The CDR3 spells CASSFGVPYNEQFF. The DNA of the CDR3 is TGTGCCAGCAGCTTTGGGGTCCCATACAATGAGCAGTTCTTC. The chain recombines TRBV5-6 with TRBJ2-1; D remains unclear. Between the trimmed V and J ends, which lost 2 bases and 4 bases, there was a span of 10 bases. This CDR3 contains 14 residues. Germline lookup yields CDR1 SGHDT and CDR2 YYEEEE.

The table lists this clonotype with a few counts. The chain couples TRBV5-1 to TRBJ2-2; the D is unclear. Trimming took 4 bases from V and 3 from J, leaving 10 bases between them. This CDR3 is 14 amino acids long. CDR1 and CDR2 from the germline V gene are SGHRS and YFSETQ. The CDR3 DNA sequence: TGCGCCAGCAGCGGATACCGGGACACCGGGGAGCTGTTTTTT. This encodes CASSGYRDTGELFF. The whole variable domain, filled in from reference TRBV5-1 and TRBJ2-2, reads KAGVTQTPRYLIKTRGQQVTLSCSPISGHRSVSWYQQTPGQGLQFLFEYFSETQRNKGNFPGRFSGRQFSNSRSEMNVSTLELGDSALYLCASSGYRDTGELFFGEGSRLTVL.

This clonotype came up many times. CDR3 in amino acids: CASSEGHGEDYGYTF. The CDR3 DNA reads TGCGCCAGCAGCGAGGGACACGGGGAGGATTATGGCTACACCTTC. V is TRBV5-1 and J is TRBJ1-2, with D maybe TRBD1 (6 bases). The CDR3 runs to 15 residues. Germline CDR1 reads SGHRS; CDR2 reads YFSETQ. The V end was cut by 4 bases, the J end by 5 bases, with 18 bases between. Looking up the rest from reference TRBV5-1 and TRBJ1-2 gives the full variable domain: KAGVTQTPRYLIKTRGQQVTLSCSPISGHRSVSWYQQTPGQGLQFLFEYFSETQRNKGNFPGRFSGRQFSNSRSEMNVSTLELGDSALYLCASSEGHGEDYGYTFGSGTRLTVV.

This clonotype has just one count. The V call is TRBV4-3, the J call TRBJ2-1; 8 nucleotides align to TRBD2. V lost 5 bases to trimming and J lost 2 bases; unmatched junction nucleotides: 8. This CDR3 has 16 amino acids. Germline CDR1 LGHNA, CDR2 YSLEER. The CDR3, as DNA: TGCGCCAGCAGCTCCCGGGGACTAGACGCCTACAATGAGCAGTTCTTC. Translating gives CASSSRGLDAYNEQFF.

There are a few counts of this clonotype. CDR3: CASSAENTGELFF. CDR3 nucleotides: TGTGCCAGCAGTGCGGAGAACACCGGGGAGCTGTTTTTT. This chain joins TRBV6-1 and TRBJ2-2, with D uncertain. CDR1 is MNHNS, CDR2 SASEGT, per germline. The ends were cut back, 4 bases at V and 1 base at J, with 4 bases in the middle. This CDR3 is built from 13 residues.

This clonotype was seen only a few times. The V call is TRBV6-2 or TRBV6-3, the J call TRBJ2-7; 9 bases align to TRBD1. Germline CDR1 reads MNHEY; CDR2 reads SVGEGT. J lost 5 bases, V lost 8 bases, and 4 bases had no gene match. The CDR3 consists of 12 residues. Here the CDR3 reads CASGDRVHEQYV. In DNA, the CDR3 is TGTGCCAGCGGGGACAGGGTCCACGAGCAGTACGTC.

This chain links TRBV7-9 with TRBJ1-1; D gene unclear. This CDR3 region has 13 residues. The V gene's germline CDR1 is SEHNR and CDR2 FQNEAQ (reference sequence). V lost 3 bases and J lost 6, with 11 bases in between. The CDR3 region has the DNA TGTGCCAGCAGCTTCCGGGGAGAGGCTGAAGCTTTCTTT. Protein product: CASSFRGEAEAFF.

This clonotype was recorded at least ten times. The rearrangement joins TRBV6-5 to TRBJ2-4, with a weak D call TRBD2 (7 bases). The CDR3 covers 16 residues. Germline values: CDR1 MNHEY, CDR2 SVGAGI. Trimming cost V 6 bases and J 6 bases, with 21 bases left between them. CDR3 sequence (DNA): TGTGCCAGCAGCCCGGTGGGGGGGCGATGGGGAAACATTCAGTACTTC. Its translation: CASSPVGGRWGNIQYF.

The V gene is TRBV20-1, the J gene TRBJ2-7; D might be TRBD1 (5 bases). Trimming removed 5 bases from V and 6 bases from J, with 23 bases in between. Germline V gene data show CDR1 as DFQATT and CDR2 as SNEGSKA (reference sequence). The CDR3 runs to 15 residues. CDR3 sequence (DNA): TGCAGTGCTTTAGGGGTACAAGACCACTCTCGCGAGCAGTACTTC. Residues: CSALGVQDHSREQYF.

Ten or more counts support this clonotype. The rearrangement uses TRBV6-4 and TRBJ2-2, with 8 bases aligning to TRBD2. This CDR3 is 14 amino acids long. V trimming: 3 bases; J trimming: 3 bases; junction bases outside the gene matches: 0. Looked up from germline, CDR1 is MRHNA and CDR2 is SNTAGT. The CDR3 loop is CASSERGDTGELFF. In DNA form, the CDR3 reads TGTGCCAGCAGTGAGCGGGGGGACACCGGGGAGCTGTTTTTT.

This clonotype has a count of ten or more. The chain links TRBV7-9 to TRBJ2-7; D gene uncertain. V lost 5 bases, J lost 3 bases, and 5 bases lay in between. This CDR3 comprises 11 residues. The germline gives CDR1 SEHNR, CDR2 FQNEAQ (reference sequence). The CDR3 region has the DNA TGTGCCAGCAGCGTCAGCTACGAGCAGTACTTC. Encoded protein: CASSVSYEQYF.